This T cell receptor beta chain came from a study of early T cells in non-severe SARS-CoV-2 infection. Study overall: The input, bulk RNA from unsorted whole blood, was sequenced, and chains were unpaired. Study-wide results and limits: The study's VDJdb matching favored anti-spike CD8 responses and missed private and CD4 specificities.

Germline CDR1 is MDHEN and CDR2 is SYDVKM. V lost 5 bases, J lost 7 bases, and 5 bases lay in between. The CDR3 is 10 residues long. This clonotype has a handful of counts. Its antigen is currently unknown. Individually, cDNA molecules had unique molecular identifiers attached to them. TCRdb ran MiXCR on the 5' RACE reads and lists one entry per CDR3 protein. The table records some 96,000 distinct CDR3 sequences, about 15% of them present only once. The sample was whole blood. This sequence was found in an adult who was a healthcare worker with PCR-confirmed SARS-CoV-2 infection or an uninfected control (not recorded which). V usage is TRBV28 and J usage is TRBJ2-5; weak D call: TRBD2 (5 bases). CDR3 DNA: TGTGCCAGCAGTGCGGGGACCCAGTACTTC. Translated, it gives CASSAGTQYF. The whole variable domain, filled in from reference TRBV28 and TRBJ2-5, reads DVKVTQSSRYLVKRTGEKVFLECVQDMDHENMFWYRQDPGLGLRLIYFSYDVKMKEKGDIPEGYSVSREKKERFSLILESASTNQTSMYLCASSAGTQYFGPGTRLLVL.